This T cell receptor beta chain stems from a study of blood T cell repertoires in COVID-19. Study as a whole: Samples came from the United States, Italy and Spain, spanning acute and convalescent COVID-19. Nucleic acid was either cDNA or gDNA, and it came from T cells, B-cell-depleted T cells, or PBMCs.

In the original processing: Amplification with reference gene primers provided the estimates of nucleated cell counts. Sequencing was performed with immunoSEQ multiplex PCR; in TCRdb, only in-frame clones are kept and a portion is missing. V, J and clone size were drawn from that table, and D and trimming were deduced from the DNA. This sample has about 380,000 clones, with 85% found just once. Germline loops: CDR1 KGHDR, CDR2 SFDVKD. The CDR3 is 13 residues long. V was shortened by 1 base and J by 5 bases, with 7 bases between the two germline ends. This chain links TRBV24-1 with TRBJ1-2; D unresolved. What was sequenced was peripheral blood. The source is a woman aged 18-29 years with acute or convalescent COVID-19. The CDR3 nucleotides read TGTGCCACCAGTGATTTTTCGGGTTATGGCTACACCTTC. Translating it yields CATSDFSGYGYTF.